This T cell receptor (beta chain) was recorded in a study of blood T cell repertoires in COVID-19. Produced via immunoSEQ multiplex PCR; TCRdb's table is partial and in-frame only. The sample yields 200,000 to 250,000 clones, 87% seen once. Germline V gives CDR1 LNHDA, CDR2 SQIVND (reference sequence). V gave up 4 bases and J gave up 3 bases, with 7 bases separating them. This CDR3 region has 13 residues. Those who participated ranged in age from roughly 18 to 89 years and resided in 20 to 30 US areas. The sequencing sample was made of PBMCs or T cells enriched from blood (not recorded which). The gene calls are TRBV19 and TRBJ1-5; no reliable D call. The sequence came from a young man who had recovered from COVID-19. CDR3 amino acids: CASSTLPNQPQHF. In nucleotides, the CDR3 is TGTGCCAGTAGTACGCTACCCAATCAGCCCCAGCATTTT.